In this sample, the clone carrying this TCR beta chain turned up many times. Its specificity is not known. This sample stems from a study of tumor and adjacent non-tumor tissue in lung cancer. The CDR3 is 15 residues long. V was cut by 4 bases and J by 4 bases, with 17 bases left in between. Germline CDR1 reads MNHNS; CDR2 reads SASEGT. Regarding the study as a whole: Top 100 clones took a larger repertoire share in normal lung.

Three rounds of nested PCR, following a modified ARM-PCR protocol, produced the TCRbeta library. MiXCR was run by TCRdb on the multiplex PCR reads, yielding one entry per CDR3 protein. Among over 80,000 distinct CDR3 sequences, under 80% were seen once, and the ten largest hold about a fifth. No cell sorting was done before RNA was extracted from the tissue. Distant lung tissue was collected more than 3 cm away from the tumor edge. This TCR came from a woman in her 50s with non-small cell lung cancer. The chain combines TRBV6-1 with TRBJ2-7, with D perhaps matching TRBD2 (5 bases). What was sequenced was distant non-tumor lung tissue. The CDR3 sequence: CASSGEITSSYEQYF. The CDR3 nucleotides read TGTGCCAGCAGTGGGGAGATAACGAGCAGTTACGAGCAGTACTTC.